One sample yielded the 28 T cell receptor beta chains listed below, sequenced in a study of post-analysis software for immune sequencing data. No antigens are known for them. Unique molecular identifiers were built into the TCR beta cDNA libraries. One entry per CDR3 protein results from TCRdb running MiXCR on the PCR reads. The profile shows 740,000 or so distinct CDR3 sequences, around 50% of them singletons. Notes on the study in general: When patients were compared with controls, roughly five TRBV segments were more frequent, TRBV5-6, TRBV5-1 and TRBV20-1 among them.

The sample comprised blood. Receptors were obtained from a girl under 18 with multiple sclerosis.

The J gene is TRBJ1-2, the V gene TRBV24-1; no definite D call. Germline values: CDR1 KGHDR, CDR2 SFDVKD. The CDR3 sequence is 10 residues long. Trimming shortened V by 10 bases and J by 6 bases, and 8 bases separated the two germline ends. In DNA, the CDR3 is TGTGCCACGAAAACGAATGGCTACACCTTC. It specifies CATKTNGYTF.

CDR3 amino acids: CASSVEPYEKLFF. CDR3 coding DNA: TGTGCCAGCAGCGTAGAACCTTATGAAAAACTGTTTTTT. The J gene is TRBJ1-4, the V gene TRBV9, with D unclear. CDR1 is SGDLS, CDR2 YYNGEE, per germline. Trimming removed 0 bases at V and 6 bases at J, with 6 bases between. CDR3 size: 13 residues.

The CDR3 nucleotides read TGTGCCAGCAGTTTTTACAATAACTATGGCTACACCTTC. Translating it yields CASSFYNNYGYTF. V gene TRBV27 combines with J gene TRBJ1-2; D gene ambiguous. Per germline, CDR1 MNHEY and CDR2 SMNVEV (reference sequence). This CDR3 contains 13 residues. The V gene lost 3 bases and the J gene lost 1 base, with 6 bases spanning the gap.

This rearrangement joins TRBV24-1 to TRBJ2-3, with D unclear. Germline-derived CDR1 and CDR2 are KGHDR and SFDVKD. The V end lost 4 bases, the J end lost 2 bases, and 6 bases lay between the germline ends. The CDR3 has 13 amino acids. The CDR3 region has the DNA TGTGCCACCAGTGAGGCCAACACAGATACGCAGTATTTT. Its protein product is CATSEANTDTQYF.

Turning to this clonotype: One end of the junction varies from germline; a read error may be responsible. CDR3 nucleotide sequence: TGTACCAGCAGTCAAGATTCTCTGGGGAACACTGAAGCTTTCTTT. This translates into CTSSQDSLGNTEAFF. The chain employs TRBV14 and TRBJ1-1; D gene ambiguous. From germline, CDR1 is SGHDN and CDR2 FVKESK. CDR3 length: 15 amino acids.

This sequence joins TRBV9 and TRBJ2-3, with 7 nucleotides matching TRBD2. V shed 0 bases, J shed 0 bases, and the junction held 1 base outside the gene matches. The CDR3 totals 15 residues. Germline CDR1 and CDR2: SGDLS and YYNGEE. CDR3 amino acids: CASSVGEGSTDTQYF. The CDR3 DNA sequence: TGTGCCAGCAGCGTAGGGGAGGGAAGCACAGATACGCAGTATTTT.

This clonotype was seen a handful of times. The CDR3, as DNA: TGTGCCAGCAGCTTGGGACGGCCGAACACTGAAGCTTTCTTT. Translating it yields CASSLGRPNTEAFF. V gene TRBV5-6 combines with J gene TRBJ1-1; D remains ambiguous. The CDR3 consists of 14 residues. Per germline, CDR1 SGHDT and CDR2 YYEEEE. The V end was cut by 0 bases, the J end by 1 base, with 7 bases between.

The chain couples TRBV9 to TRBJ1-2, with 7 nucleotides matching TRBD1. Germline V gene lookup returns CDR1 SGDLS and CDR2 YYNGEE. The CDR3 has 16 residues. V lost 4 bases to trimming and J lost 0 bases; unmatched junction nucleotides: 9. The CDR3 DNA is TGTGCCAGCAGCCCCAAGACGGGACAGTCTAACTATGGCTACACCTTC. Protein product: CASSPKTGQSNYGYTF.

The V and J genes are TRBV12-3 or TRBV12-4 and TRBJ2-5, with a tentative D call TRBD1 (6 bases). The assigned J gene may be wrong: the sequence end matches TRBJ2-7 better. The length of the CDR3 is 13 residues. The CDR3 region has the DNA TGTGCCAGCAGTCGCTACAGGGATGGCGAGCAGTACTTC. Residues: CASSRYRDGEQYF.

CDR3 nucleotides: TGCAGTGCTAGAGCCCGACTAGCGGGCTACAATGAGCAGTTCTTC. Protein product: CSARARLAGYNEQFF. The chain recombines TRBV20-1 with TRBJ2-1; 10 bases are shared with TRBD2. The CDR3 length is 15 residues. The germline V gene has CDR1 DFQATT and CDR2 SNEGSKA (reference sequence). V was clipped by 1 base and J by 3 bases; unmatched bases: 3.

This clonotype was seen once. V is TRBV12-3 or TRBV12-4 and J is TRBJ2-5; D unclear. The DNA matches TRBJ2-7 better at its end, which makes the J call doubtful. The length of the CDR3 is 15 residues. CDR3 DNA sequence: TGTGCCAGCAGATCCCCCGTCCCCGGCGTTTACGAGCAGTACTTC. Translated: CASRSPVPGVYEQYF.

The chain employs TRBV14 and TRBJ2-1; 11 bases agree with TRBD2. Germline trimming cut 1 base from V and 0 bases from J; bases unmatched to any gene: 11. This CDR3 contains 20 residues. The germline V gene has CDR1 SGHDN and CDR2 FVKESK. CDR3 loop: CASSQAPGLAERFSYNEQFF. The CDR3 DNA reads TGTGCCAGCAGCCAAGCACCGGGACTAGCGGAAAGATTCTCCTACAATGAGCAGTTCTTC.

Here the CDR3 reads CASARGLPHNEQFF. Written as DNA, the CDR3 is TGTGCCAGCGCCAGGGGACTTCCCCACAATGAGCAGTTCTTC. The J gene is TRBJ2-1, the V gene TRBV18; tentatively, D is TRBD1 or TRBD2 (6 bases each). V was shortened by 8 bases and J by 5 bases, with 16 bases between the two germline ends. Per the germline V gene, CDR1 is KGHSH and CDR2 is LQKENI. This CDR3 spans 14 amino acids.

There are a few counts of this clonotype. CDR3 coding DNA: TGCAGTGCCGAAGCGGGGAGACCCTACAATGAGCAGTTCTTC. Translation: CSAEAGRPYNEQFF. The chain employs TRBV20-1 and TRBJ2-1, with TRBD2 matching 7 bases. J gave up 2 bases and V 6 bases, and 7 bases lay outside the gene matches. Germline CDR1 is DFQATT and CDR2 is SNEGSKA (reference sequence). This CDR3 contains 14 residues.

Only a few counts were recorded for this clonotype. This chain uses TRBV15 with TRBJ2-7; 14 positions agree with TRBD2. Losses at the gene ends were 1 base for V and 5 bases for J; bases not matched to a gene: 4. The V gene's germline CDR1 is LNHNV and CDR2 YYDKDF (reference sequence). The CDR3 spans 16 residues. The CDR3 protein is CATSRVGTSGSHEQYF. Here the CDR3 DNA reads TGTGCCACCAGCAGAGTAGGGACTAGCGGGAGCCACGAGCAGTACTTC.

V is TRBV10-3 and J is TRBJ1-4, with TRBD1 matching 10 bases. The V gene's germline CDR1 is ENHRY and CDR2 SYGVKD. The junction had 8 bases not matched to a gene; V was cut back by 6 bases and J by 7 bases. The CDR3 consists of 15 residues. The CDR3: CAIRPGGTGVEKLFF. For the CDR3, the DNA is TGTGCCATCAGACCGGGAGGGACAGGGGTTGAAAAACTGTTTTTT.

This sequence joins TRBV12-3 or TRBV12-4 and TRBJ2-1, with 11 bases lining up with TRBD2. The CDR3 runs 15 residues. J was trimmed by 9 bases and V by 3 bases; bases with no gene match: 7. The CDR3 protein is CASSFPSGRLGEQFF. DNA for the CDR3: TGTGCCAGCAGTTTTCCTAGCGGGAGGCTGGGTGAGCAGTTCTTC.

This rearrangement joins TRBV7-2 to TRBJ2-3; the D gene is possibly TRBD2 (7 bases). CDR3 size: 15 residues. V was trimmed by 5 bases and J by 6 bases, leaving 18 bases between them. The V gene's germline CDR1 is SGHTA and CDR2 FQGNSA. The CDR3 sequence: CASSPAGADWDTQYF. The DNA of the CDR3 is TGTGCCAGCAGCCCCGCGGGGGCTGATTGGGATACGCAGTATTTT.

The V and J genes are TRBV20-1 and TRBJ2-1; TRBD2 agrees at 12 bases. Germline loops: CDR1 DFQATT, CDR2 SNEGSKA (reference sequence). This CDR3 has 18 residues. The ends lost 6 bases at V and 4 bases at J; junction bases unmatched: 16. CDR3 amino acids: CSAVNPSGRAYGYNEQFF. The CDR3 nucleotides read TGCAGTGCCGTCAATCCTAGCGGGAGGGCCTACGGATACAATGAGCAGTTCTTC.

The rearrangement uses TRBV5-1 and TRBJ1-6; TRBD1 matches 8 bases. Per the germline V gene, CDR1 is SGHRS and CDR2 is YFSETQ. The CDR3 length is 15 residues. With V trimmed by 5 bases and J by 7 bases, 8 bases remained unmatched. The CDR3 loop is CASSPDGQGNSPLHF. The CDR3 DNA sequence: TGCGCCAGCAGTCCCGACGGACAGGGCAATTCACCCCTCCACTTT.

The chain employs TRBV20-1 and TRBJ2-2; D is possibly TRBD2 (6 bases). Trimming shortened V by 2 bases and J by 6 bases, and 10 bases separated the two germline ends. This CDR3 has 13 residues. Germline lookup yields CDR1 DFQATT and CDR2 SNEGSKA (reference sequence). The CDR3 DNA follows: TGCAGTGCTAGATCCAGACTAGCCGGGGAGCTGTTTTTT. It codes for CSARSRLAGELFF.

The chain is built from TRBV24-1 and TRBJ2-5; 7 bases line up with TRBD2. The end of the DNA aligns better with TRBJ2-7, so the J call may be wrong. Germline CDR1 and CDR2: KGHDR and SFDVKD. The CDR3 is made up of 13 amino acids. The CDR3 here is CATSEGLVSEQYF. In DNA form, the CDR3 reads TGTGCCACCAGTGAAGGACTAGTTTCCGAGCAGTACTTC.

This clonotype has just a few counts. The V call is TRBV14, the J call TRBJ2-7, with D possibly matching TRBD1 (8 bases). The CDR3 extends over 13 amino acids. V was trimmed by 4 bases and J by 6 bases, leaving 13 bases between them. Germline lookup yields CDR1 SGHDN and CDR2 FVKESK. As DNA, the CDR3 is TGTGCCAGCAGCCTTAACAGGGGGGGCGAGCAGTACTTC. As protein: CASSLNRGGEQYF.

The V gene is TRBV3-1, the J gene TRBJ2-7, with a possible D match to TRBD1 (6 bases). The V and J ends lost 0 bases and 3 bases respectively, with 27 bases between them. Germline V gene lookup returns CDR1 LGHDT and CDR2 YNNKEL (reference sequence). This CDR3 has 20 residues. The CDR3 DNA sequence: TGTGCCAGCAGCCAAGATTGGATTTTCGCACAGGGTAAACTTAACTACGAGCAGTACTTC. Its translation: CASSQDWIFAQGKLNYEQYF.

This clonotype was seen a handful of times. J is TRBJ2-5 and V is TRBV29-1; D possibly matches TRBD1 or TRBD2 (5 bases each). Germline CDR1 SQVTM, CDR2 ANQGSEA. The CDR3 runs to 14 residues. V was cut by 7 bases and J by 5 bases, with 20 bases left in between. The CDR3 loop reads CSGSRAEGRETQYF. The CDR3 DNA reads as TGCAGCGGCAGCAGGGCTGAGGGTCGGGAGACCCAGTACTTC.

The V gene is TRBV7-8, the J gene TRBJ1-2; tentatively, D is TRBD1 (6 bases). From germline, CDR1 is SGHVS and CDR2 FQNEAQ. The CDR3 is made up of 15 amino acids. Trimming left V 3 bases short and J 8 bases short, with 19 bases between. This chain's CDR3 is CASSFIPQGSRGYTF. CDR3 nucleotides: TGTGCCAGCAGCTTCATCCCTCAGGGGTCACGAGGCTACACCTTC.

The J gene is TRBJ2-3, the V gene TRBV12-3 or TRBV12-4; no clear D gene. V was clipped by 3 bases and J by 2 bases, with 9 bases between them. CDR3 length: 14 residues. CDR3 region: CASSFTLNTDTQYF. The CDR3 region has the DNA TGTGCCAGCAGTTTTACACTGAACACAGATACGCAGTATTTT.

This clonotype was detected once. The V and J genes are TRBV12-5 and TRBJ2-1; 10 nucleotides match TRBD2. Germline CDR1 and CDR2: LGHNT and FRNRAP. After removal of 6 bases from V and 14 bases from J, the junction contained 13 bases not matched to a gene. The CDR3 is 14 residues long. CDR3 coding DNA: TGTGCTAGTGGCCGTCCTAGCGGGAGAGATATAGAGTTCTTC. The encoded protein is CASGRPSGRDIEFF. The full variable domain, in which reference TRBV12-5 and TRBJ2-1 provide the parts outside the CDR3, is DARVTQTPRHKVTEMGQEVTMRCQPILGHNTVFWYRQTMMQGLELLAYFRNRAPLDDSGMPKDRFSAEMPDATLATLKIQPSEPRDSAVYFCASGRPSGRDIEFFGPGTRLTVL.